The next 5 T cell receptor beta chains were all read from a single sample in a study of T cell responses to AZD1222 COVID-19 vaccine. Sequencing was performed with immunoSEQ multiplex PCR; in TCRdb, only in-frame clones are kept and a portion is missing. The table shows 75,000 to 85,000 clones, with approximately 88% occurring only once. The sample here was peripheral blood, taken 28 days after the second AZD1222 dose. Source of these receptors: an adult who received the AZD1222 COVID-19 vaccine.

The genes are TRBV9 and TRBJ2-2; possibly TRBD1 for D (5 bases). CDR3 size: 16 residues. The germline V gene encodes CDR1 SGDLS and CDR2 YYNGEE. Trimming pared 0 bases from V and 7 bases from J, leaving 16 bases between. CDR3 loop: CASSVEMGRLVGELFF. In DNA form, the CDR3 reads TGTGCCAGCAGCGTAGAGATGGGGCGCTTAGTCGGGGAGCTGTTTTTT. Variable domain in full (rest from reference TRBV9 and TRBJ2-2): DSGVTQTPKHLITATGQRVTLRCSPRSGDLSVYWYQQSLDQGLQFLIQYYNGEERAKGNILERFSAQQFPDLHSELNLSSLELGDSALYFCASSVEMGRLVGELFFGEGSRLTVL.

CDR3 in DNA: TGTGCCAGCTCTGAGGTCCAGAACACTGAAGCTTTCTTT. Protein sequence: CASSEVQNTEAFF. This chain links TRBV18 with TRBJ1-1; D uncertain. Between the trimmed V and J ends, which lost 6 bases and 1 base, there was a span of 9 bases. The CDR3 totals 13 residues. Germline values: CDR1 KGHSH, CDR2 LQKENI.

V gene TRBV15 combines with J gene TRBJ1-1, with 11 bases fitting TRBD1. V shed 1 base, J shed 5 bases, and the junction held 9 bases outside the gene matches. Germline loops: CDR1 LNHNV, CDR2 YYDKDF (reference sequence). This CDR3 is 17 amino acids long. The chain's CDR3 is CATSRGAGTGGDTEAFF. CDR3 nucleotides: TGTGCCACCAGCAGAGGTGCCGGGACAGGGGGAGATACTGAAGCTTTCTTT.

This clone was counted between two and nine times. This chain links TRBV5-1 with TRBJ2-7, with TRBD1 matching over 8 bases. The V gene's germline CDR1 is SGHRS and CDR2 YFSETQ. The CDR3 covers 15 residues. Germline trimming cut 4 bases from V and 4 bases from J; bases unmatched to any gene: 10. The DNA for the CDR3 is TGCGCCAGCAGCGTAGACAGGGGACCTTATTACGAGCAGTACTTC. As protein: CASSVDRGPYYEQYF. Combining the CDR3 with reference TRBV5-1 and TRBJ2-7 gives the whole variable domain KAGVTQTPRYLIKTRGQQVTLSCSPISGHRSVSWYQQTPGQGLQFLFEYFSETQRNKGNFPGRFSGRQFSNSRSEMNVSTLELGDSALYLCASSVDRGPYYEQYFGPGTRLTVT.

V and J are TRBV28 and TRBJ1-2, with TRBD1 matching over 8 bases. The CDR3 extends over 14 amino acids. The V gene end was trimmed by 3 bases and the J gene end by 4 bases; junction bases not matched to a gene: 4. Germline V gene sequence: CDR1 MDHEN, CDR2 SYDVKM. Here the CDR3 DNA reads TGTGCCAGCAGTTTGGAGGACAGGGCCTATGGCTACACCTTC. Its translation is CASSLEDRAYGYTF.